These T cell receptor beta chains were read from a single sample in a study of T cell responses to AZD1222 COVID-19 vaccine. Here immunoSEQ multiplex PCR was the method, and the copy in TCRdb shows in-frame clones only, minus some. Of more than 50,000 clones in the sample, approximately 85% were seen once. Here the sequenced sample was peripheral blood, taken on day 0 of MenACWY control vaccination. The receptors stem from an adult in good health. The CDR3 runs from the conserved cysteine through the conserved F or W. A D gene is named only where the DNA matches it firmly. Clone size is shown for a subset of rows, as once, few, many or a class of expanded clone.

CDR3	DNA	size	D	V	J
CASSLGTRGDTQYF	TGTGCCAGCAGCCTGGGGACTCGGGGAGATACGCAGTATTTT	-	-	TRBV3-1/TRBV3-2	TRBJ2-3
CAWRGVYGYTF	TGTGCCTGGAGGGGGGTCTATGGCTACACCTTC	-	-	TRBV30	TRBJ1-2
CASSLASANTEAFF	TGTGCCAGCAGCTTGGCCTCGGCGAACACTGAAGCTTTCTTT	-	-	TRBV5-4	TRBJ1-1
CASSVDGRANSPLHF	TGTGCCAGCAGCGTAGATGGTAGGGCGAATTCACCCCTCCACTTT	-	-	TRBV9	TRBJ1-6
CASSQGAGGGEGYTF	TGCGCCAGCAGCCAAGGAGCAGGGGGAGGTGAAGGCTACACCTTC	-	TRBD1	TRBV4-1	TRBJ1-2
CAISTSGASYGYTF	TGTGCCATCAGCACCTCGGGGGCCAGCTATGGCTACACCTTC	-	-	TRBV10-3	TRBJ1-2
CASSTGLAETQYF	TGTGCCAGCAGTACTGGACTAGCGGAGACCCAGTACTTC	-	TRBD2	TRBV5-4	TRBJ2-5
CASKLSGLAGSVDEQFF	TGTGCCAGCAAACTATCGGGACTAGCGGGGTCCGTCGATGAGCAGTTCTTC	-	TRBD2	TRBV28	TRBJ2-1
CASSQDGAEFATNEKLFF	TGTGCCAGCAGCCAAGACGGCGCGGAGTTTGCAACTAATGAAAAACTGTTTTTT	-	-	TRBV4-2	TRBJ1-4
CASSLGAADSPLHF	TGTGCCAGCAGCTTGGGGGCCGCCGATTCACCCCTCCACTTT	-	-	TRBV5-8	TRBJ1-6
CASGQGANTGELFF	TGTGCCAGCGGCCAGGGGGCGAACACCGGGGAGCTGTTTTTT	-	TRBD1	TRBV9	TRBJ2-2
CASSSGLAPSSYEQYF	TGCGCCAGCAGTTCCGGACTAGCGCCGAGCTCCTACGAGCAGTACTTC	-	TRBD2	TRBV5-1	TRBJ2-7
CASSFGLAGGKGVTQYF	TGTGCCAGCAGCTTTGGACTAGCGGGGGGAAAGGGAGTTACGCAGTATTTT	-	TRBD2	TRBV7-2	TRBJ2-3
CASSPADDTTGELFF	TGTGCCAGCTCACCTGCGGACGACACGACCGGGGAGCTGTTTTTT	-	-	TRBV18	TRBJ2-2
CASSEANTEAFF	TGTGCCAGCAGTGAGGCTAACACTGAAGCTTTCTTT	few	-	TRBV6-1	TRBJ1-1
CASSRKTGGRSYQETQYF	TGTGCCAGCAGCCGAAAGACAGGGGGCAGGTCGTACCAAGAGACCCAGTACTTC	-	TRBD1	TRBV28	TRBJ2-5
CASSYGTGGGTEAFF	TGTGCCAGCAGCTACGGGACAGGGGGTGGCACTGAAGCTTTCTTT	-	TRBD1	TRBV5-6	TRBJ1-1
CASSLEGVSNQPQHF	TGTGCCAGCAGTCTCGAAGGGGTTAGCAATCAGCCCCAGCATTTT	-	-	TRBV2	TRBJ1-5
CASSSQGVGQYF	TGTGCCAGCAGCTCCCAGGGGGTGGGGCAGTACTTC	-	TRBD1	TRBV7-9	TRBJ2-7
CASSQGGGAENEQFF	TGTGCCAGCAGCCAAGGGGGAGGGGCAGAAAATGAGCAGTTCTTC	-	-	TRBV7-3	TRBJ2-1
CASSLGAGLNTGELFF	TGTGCTAGCAGCTTAGGTGCGGGATTAAACACCGGGGAGCTGTTTTTT	-	-	TRBV7-7	TRBJ2-2
CASSFTGREKLFF	TGTGCCAGCAGTTTTACAGGGAGGGAAAAACTGTTTTTT	-	-	TRBV7-9	TRBJ1-4
CASSSDVAYGNTIYF	TGTGCCAGCAGTTCGGATGTGGCCTATGGAAACACCATATATTTT	-	-	TRBV6-5	TRBJ1-3
CASSKARNGGSPDTQYF	TGTGCCAGCAGCAAAGCTAGGAACGGGGGATCGCCAGATACGCAGTATTTT	-	-	TRBV21-1	TRBJ2-3
CASSRQGNTEAFF	TGTGCCAGCAGCCGACAGGGTAACACTGAAGCTTTCTTT	-	TRBD1	TRBV5-4	TRBJ1-1
CASSEWRMDGELFF	TGTGCCAGCAGTGAATGGAGGATGGACGGGGAGCTGTTTTTT	once	-	TRBV2	TRBJ2-2
CASAGQGAVGNTIYF	TGTGCCAGCGCTGGACAGGGGGCTGTAGGAAACACCATATATTTT	-	TRBD1	TRBV2	TRBJ1-3
CASSANGGLRDEKLFF	TGTGCCAGCAGCGCGAACGGGGGGCTAAGGGATGAAAAACTGTTTTTT	-	-	TRBV7-9	TRBJ1-4
CAIRQDSQETQYF	TGTGCCATCAGACAGGACAGCCAAGAGACCCAGTACTTC	-	-	TRBV10-3	TRBJ2-5
CASSQGAGGHTGELFF	TGTGCCAGCAGCCAAGGGGCAGGGGGTCACACCGGGGAGCTGTTTTTT	-	TRBD1	TRBV3-1/TRBV3-2	TRBJ2-2
CAISEGGTGTGATEAFF	TGTGCCATCAGTGAGGGGGGGACAGGGACCGGTGCCACTGAAGCTTTCTTT	-	TRBD1	TRBV10-3	TRBJ1-1
CASSRGGGGSYNEQFF	TGCGCCAGTTCCCGCGGGGGCGGGGGCTCCTACAATGAGCAGTTCTTC	once	-	TRBV4-1	TRBJ2-1
CASSLGRGYNEQFF	TGTGCCAGCAGCTTAGGACGCGGGTACAATGAGCAGTTCTTC	-	-	TRBV7-8	TRBJ2-1
CASSLGPNTEAFF	TGTGCCAGCAGTTTAGGTCCGAACACTGAAGCTTTCTTT	few	-	TRBV12-3/TRBV12-4	TRBJ1-1
CASSSLGGGDPEAFF	TGTGCCAGCAGCTCACTCGGGGGAGGCGATCCTGAAGCTTTCTTT	-	-	TRBV7-8	TRBJ1-1
CASSLAGYSYEQYF	TGTGCCAGCAGTTTAGCGGGATACTCCTACGAGCAGTACTTC	-	-	TRBV28	TRBJ2-7
CASSTGIPAEQYF	TGTGCCAGCAGTACCGGGATTCCGGCCGAGCAGTACTTC	many	-	TRBV2	TRBJ2-7
CASSPPGTLGVGEQFF	TGCGCCAGCAGCCCCCCCGGGACACTAGGAGTGGGTGAGCAGTTCTTC	-	-	TRBV5-1	TRBJ2-1
CASSQGYGGGRFF	TGTGCCAGCAGCCAAGGGTATGGCGGGGGGCGGTTCTTC	-	TRBD2	TRBV3-1/TRBV3-2	TRBJ2-1
CASSVRQGNSPLHF	TGTGCCAGCAGTGTTAGACAGGGAAATTCACCCCTCCACTTT	-	TRBD1	TRBV2	TRBJ1-6
CASSSGTVRANYGYTF	TGTGCCAGCAGCTCAGGGACCGTTCGGGCTAACTATGGCTACACCTTC	-	-	TRBV5-4	TRBJ1-2
CSASAGNGYTF	TGCAGTGCTAGCGCAGGGAATGGCTACACCTTC	few	-	TRBV20-1	TRBJ1-2